Shown below are 13 T cell receptor beta chains from a single sample sequenced in a study of STAT3 mutations in large granular lymphocyte leukemia. Study observations and caveats: At least one immunodominant TCR beta clonotype appeared in every T-cell large granular lymphocyte leukemia patient.

Profiling relied on immunoSEQ multiplex PCR, and the TCRdb table lists in-frame clones only, not all of them. The table lists about 4,400 clones, about 70% of them singletons. These receptors' targets are unknown. Sequenced material: peripheral blood mononuclear cells. All receptors derive from a man in his fifties or sixties with T-cell large granular lymphocyte leukemia. Some clones in this sample may be carry-over from other donors' samples.

The rearrangement uses TRBV11-2 and TRBJ2-2; D tentatively fits TRBD1 or TRBD2 (6 bases each). Per germline, CDR1 SGHAT and CDR2 FQNNGV. This CDR3 has 14 residues. Trimming shortened V by 1 base and J by 5 bases, and 8 bases separated the two germline ends. CDR3 protein: CASSLAGATGELFF. In DNA, the CDR3 is TGTGCCAGCAGCTTAGCGGGGGCGACCGGGGAGCTGTTTTTT.

The chain uses TRBV6-6 and TRBJ1-5; D gene ambiguous. CDR1 and CDR2 (germline): MNHNY, SVGAGI (reference sequence). This CDR3 has 14 residues. Trimming left V 6 bases short and J 5 bases short, with 14 bases between. CDR3 bases: TGTGCCAGCAGCTGGACTTCAAGTGATCAGCCCCAGCATTTT. This encodes CASSWTSSDQPQHF.

Only one count was recorded for this clone. The chain combines TRBV18 with TRBJ2-5; TRBD1 matches 11 bases. CDR3 length: 15 amino acids. Looked up from germline, CDR1 is KGHSH and CDR2 is LQKENI. V shed 3 bases, J shed 7 bases, and the junction held 7 bases outside the gene matches. The CDR3 protein is CASSPGQGVSGTQYF. CDR3 bases: TGTGCCAGCTCACCGGGACAGGGGGTTTCAGGGACCCAGTACTTC.

This clone is medium-sized in the sample. The chain carries TRBV4-1 and TRBJ2-7; the D gene is possibly TRBD1 (6 bases). Germline CDR1 MGHRA, CDR2 YSYEKL. V shed 3 bases and J shed 4 bases, with 13 bases lying between them. CDR3 size: 14 residues. The CDR3 DNA is TGCGCCAGCAGCCAGACGACAGGTTCATACGAGCAGTACTTC. It yields the protein CASSQTTGSYEQYF.

The rearrangement links TRBV7-9 to TRBJ2-7; 10 nucleotides agree with TRBD1. Germline lookup yields CDR1 SEHNR and CDR2 FQNEAQ (reference sequence). CDR3 length: 15 amino acids. The ends lost 1 base at V and 5 bases at J; junction bases unmatched: 5. The CDR3 nucleotides are TGTGCCAGCAGCTTAGGGACAGGGGGGGTCCACGAGCAGTACTTC. Protein product: CASSLGTGGVHEQYF.

This chain connects TRBV6-6 to TRBJ2-7, with D possibly being TRBD2 (6 bases). This CDR3 has 13 amino acids. V was pared by 6 bases and J by 3 bases, with 12 bases between. Germline V gene sequence: CDR1 MNHNY, CDR2 SVGAGI (reference sequence). The CDR3 loop reads CASSWGEHYEQYF. The CDR3 coding sequence is TGTGCCAGCAGCTGGGGGGAGCACTACGAGCAGTACTTC.

J is TRBJ1-2 and V is TRBV15, with a possible D match to TRBD1 (5 bases). The CDR3 is 15 amino acids. Germline V lookup: CDR1 LNHNV, CDR2 YYDKDF (reference sequence). V lost 2 bases and J 7 bases, leaving 17 bases between the germline ends. CDR3 sequence: CATSRPGEGKGGYTF. The CDR3 DNA sequence: TGTGCCACCAGCAGACCGGGGGAGGGTAAGGGTGGCTACACCTTC.

The J gene is TRBJ2-7, the V gene TRBV5-6; D not resolved. In germline, CDR1 is SGHDT, CDR2 YYEEEE. CDR3 length: 13 residues. Trimming left V 1 base short and J 1 base short, with 6 bases between. The CDR3 nucleotides read TGTGCCAGCAGCTTGTACGGATCCTACGAGCAGTACTTC. Translation: CASSLYGSYEQYF.

V is TRBV18 and J is TRBJ1-1; TRBD1 is a possible D gene (6 bases). Germline V lookup: CDR1 KGHSH, CDR2 LQKENI. This CDR3 has 15 amino acids. Trimming shortened V by 5 bases and J by 4 bases, and 17 bases separated the two germline ends. CDR3 nucleotides: TGTGCCAGCTCATTAGATGGGGGCGGCACCACTGAAGCTTTCTTT. Protein sequence: CASSLDGGGTTEAFF.

In this sample, this clone turned up once. The J gene is TRBJ1-5, the V gene TRBV4-1; no firm D call. The CDR3 consists of 13 residues. The V end lost 0 bases, the J end lost 6 bases, and 6 bases lay between the germline ends. The V gene's germline CDR1 is MGHRA and CDR2 YSYEKL. The CDR3 loop reads CASSQDLGQPQHF. The CDR3 nucleotides are TGCGCCAGCAGCCAAGATCTTGGTCAGCCCCAGCATTTT.

This clone was observed a few times. The rearrangement uses TRBV5-1 and TRBJ1-3; D unclear. Trimming removed 0 bases at V and 0 bases at J, with 10 bases between. In germline, CDR1 is SGHRS, CDR2 YFSETQ. The CDR3 is made up of 16 amino acids. The CDR3 loop reads CASSLGHPSSGNTIYF. Written as DNA, the CDR3 is TGCGCCAGCAGCTTGGGACATCCCAGCTCTGGAAACACCATATATTTT.

This clone has a handful of counts. V usage is TRBV5-1 and J usage is TRBJ1-2; D is possibly TRBD1 (5 bases). V gave up 5 bases and J gave up 3 bases, with 11 bases separating them. Looked up from germline, CDR1 is SGHRS and CDR2 is YFSETQ. This CDR3 region has 13 residues. The CDR3 is CASRPDSDYGYTF. The CDR3 DNA follows: TGCGCCAGCAGACCCGACAGCGACTATGGCTACACCTTC.

This clone was found a few times. This chain connects TRBV6-6 to TRBJ1-2, with a tentative D call TRBD1 (6 bases). V was shortened by 4 bases and J by 8 bases, with 14 bases between the two germline ends. This CDR3 spans 13 amino acids. Germline V gene sequence: CDR1 MNHNY, CDR2 SVGAGI (reference sequence). For the CDR3, the DNA is TGTGCCAGCAGTTCCCAGGGGCGTCGCGGCTACACCTTC. It is translated as CASSSQGRRGYTF.